This T cell receptor beta chain comes out of a study of Tregs in tolerant kidney transplant recipients. Study conclusions and caveats: Antigen-driven expansion was suggested because donor-specific Tregs expanded more than all Tregs in tolerant patients. Findings come from small patient numbers and require larger validation. Nucleotide sequences could not be compared across some patients' samples due to primer changes.

Comments on this clone: Its matching antigen is unknown.

Assay used: immunoSEQ multiplex PCR; TCRdb lists only in-frame clones, some missing. In the table there are about 110,000 clones, about 90% of which are singletons. Thawed PBMCs were FACS-sorted into unstimulated CD4+CD25+CD127- regulatory T cells, CD4+CD25- non-regulatory cells, CD4 and CD8 cells. The TCR sequence derives from a human donor who received a combined kidney and bone marrow transplant. The input for sequencing was CD4+ T cells from blood, taken before the transplant.

CDR3 DNA sequence: TGTGCCAGCTCACCACGGACAATTGGCTCCTATAATTCACCCCTCCACTTT. The encoded protein is CASSPRTIGSYNSPLHF. The V and J genes are TRBV18 and TRBJ1-6; D may be TRBD1 (5 bases). CDR3 length: 17 amino acids. The ends were cut back, 1 base at V and 0 bases at J, with 10 bases in the middle. CDR1 is KGHSH, CDR2 LQKENI, per germline.